A selection of T cell receptor beta chains follows, all from one sample in a study of regulatory dendritic cells for organ transplantation. Antigen specificity for these receptors is unknown. Measured with immunoSEQ multiplex PCR; TCRdb has only the in-frame clones, and not every one. The table includes roughly 12,000 clones, 74% detected once. Source material: naive CD4+ T cells from blood cultured with regulatory dendritic cells. The receptors were gathered from a human donor in good health. Both conserved end residues are part of each CDR3.

>TRBJ2-1|TRBV11-3
CASSLDPTSNEQFF
>TRBJ2-3|TRBV19
CASSPRRTGSTDTQYF
>TRBJ1-2|TRBV6-1
CASSARAGGNYGYTF
>TRBJ2-7|TRBV5-1
CASSRTSGGSYEQYF
>TRBJ1-1|TRBV6-5
CASSQLWGVGTEAFF
>TRBJ2-2|TRBV15
CATSRDSLTSWGTGELFF
>TRBJ1-1|TRBV14
CASSRDLNTEAFF
>TRBJ2-3|TRBV5-1
CASSLGRFGDTQYF
>TRBJ2-1|TRBV18
CASSVQGVNEQFF
>TRBJ1-2|TRBV4-2
CASSQDTQGANYGYTF
>TRBJ1-4|TRBV7-9
CASSWVRGMDEKLFF
>TRBJ2-1|TRBV7-3
CASSLIGSSYNEQFF
>TRBJ2-2|TRBV10-3
CAISPGQFTGELFF
>TRBJ2-3|TRBV19
CASRQGQGLGDTQYF
>TRBJ1-5|TRBV19
CASSTTGGPNQPQHF
>TRBJ2-3|TRBV5-1
CASSLGPASGGANTDTQYF
>TRBJ1-4|TRBV2
CASGGTGAEKLFF
>TRBJ1-2|TRBV18
CASSPLEDSNYGYTF
>TRBJ2-7|TRBV11-3
CASSLSGGNYEQYF
>TRBJ2-2|TRBV10-3
CAIKRLAGEFNTGELFF
>TRBJ1-1|TRBV6-5
CASSRTANTEAFF
>TRBJ1-1|TRBV19
CASSLRQGATEAFF
>TRBJ2-5|TRBV7-6
CASSFTSGGSGETQYF
>TRBJ2-3|TRBV7-8
CASSSRGRGATDTQYF
>TRBJ1-2|TRBV4-2
CASSQVNPREGNYGYTF
>TRBJ1-2|TRBV11-2
CASSLAGTGNYGYTF
>TRBJ1-3|TRBV9
CASSPRSREPGNTIYF
>TRBJ1-1|TRBV2
CASKILRRGLKTEAFF
>TRBJ1-2|TRBV2
CATTRDRGNSNYGYTF
>TRBJ2-3|TRBV5-1
CASSLGTSGGLREDTQYF